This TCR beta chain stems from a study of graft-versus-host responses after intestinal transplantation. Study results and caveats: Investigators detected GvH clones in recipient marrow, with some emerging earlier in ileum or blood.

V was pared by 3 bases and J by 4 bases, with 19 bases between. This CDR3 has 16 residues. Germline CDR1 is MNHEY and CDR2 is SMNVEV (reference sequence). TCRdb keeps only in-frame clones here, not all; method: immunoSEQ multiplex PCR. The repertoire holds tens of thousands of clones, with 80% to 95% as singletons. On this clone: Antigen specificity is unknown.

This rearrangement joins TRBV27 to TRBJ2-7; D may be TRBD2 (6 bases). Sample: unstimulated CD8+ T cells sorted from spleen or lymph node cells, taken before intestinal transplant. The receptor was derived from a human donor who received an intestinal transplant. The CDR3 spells CASSFITGGVGYEQYF. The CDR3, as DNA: TGTGCCAGCAGTTTCATCACTGGCGGGGTGGGGTACGAGCAGTACTTC.